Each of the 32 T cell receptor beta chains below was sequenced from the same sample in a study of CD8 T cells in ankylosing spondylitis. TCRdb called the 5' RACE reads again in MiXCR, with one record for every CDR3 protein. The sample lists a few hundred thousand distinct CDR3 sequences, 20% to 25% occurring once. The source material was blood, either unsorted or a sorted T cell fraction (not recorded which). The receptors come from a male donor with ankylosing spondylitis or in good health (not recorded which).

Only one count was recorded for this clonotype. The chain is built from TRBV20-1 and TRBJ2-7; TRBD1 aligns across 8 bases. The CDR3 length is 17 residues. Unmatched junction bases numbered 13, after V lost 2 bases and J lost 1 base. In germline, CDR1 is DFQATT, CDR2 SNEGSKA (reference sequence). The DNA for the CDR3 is TGCAGTGCTAGAAATCCCCGTCCGGACAGGGATTCCTACGAGCAGTACTTC. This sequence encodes CSARNPRPDRDSYEQYF.

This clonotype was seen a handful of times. The CDR3 spells CASSPPDYTDTQYF. CDR3 DNA sequence: TGTGCCAGCAGCCCTCCCGACTACACAGATACGCAGTATTTT. This chain connects TRBV7-9 to TRBJ2-3; TRBD2 might be the D (5 bases). Trimming stripped 5 bases from V and 2 bases from J, with 11 bases between. This CDR3 region has 14 residues. CDR1 and CDR2 (germline): SEHNR, FQNEAQ (reference sequence).

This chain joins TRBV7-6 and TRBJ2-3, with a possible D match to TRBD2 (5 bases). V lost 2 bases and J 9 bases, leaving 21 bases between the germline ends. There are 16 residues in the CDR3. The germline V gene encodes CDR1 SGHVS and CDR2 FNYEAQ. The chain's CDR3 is CASSLKIAGGDLTQYF. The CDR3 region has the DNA TGTGCCAGCAGCTTAAAAATAGCCGGAGGTGACCTGACGCAGTATTTT.

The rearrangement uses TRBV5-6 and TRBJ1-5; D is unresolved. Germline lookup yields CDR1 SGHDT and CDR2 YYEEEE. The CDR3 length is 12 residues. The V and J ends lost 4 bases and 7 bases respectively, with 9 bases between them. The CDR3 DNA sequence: TGTGCCAGCAGCACCTTAATGCAGCCCCAGCATTTT. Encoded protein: CASSTLMQPQHF.

The CDR3 DNA sequence: TGCGCCAGCAGAAGTACGGGCCCACCCTGGGAGCAGTACTTC. It specifies CASRSTGPPWEQYF. The chain carries TRBV10-2 and TRBJ2-7, with D uncertain. With 6 bases removed from V and 7 bases from J, the gap between germline ends came to 19 bases. Germline V gene sequence: CDR1 WSHSY, CDR2 SAAADI. The CDR3 is 14 residues long.

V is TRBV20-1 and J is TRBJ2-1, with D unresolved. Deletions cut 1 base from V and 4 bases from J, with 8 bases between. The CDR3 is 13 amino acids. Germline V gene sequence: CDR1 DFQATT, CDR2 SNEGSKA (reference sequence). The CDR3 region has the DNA TGCAGTGCTAGAGGATTTTATTACAATGAGCAGTTCTTC. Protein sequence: CSARGFYYNEQFF.

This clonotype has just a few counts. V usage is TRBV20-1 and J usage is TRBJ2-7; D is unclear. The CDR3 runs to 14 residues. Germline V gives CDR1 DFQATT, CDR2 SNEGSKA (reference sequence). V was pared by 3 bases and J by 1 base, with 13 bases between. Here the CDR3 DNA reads TGCAGTGCTAGGACCGCTCATAGGTCCTACGAGCAGTACTTC. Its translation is CSARTAHRSYEQYF.

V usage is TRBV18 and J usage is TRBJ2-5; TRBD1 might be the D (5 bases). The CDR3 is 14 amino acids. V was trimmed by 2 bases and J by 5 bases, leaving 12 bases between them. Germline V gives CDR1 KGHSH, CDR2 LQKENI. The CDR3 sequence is CASSPTGPRETQYF. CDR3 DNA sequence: TGTGCCAGCTCACCAACAGGACCCCGGGAGACCCAGTACTTC.

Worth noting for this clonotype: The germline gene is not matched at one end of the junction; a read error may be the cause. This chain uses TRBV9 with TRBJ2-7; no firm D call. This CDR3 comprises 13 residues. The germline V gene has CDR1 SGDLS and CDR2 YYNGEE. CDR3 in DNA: TGTGCCAGCAGCGTAGCGGGTTCCGGCGAGCAGTATTTC. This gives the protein CASSVAGSGEQYF.

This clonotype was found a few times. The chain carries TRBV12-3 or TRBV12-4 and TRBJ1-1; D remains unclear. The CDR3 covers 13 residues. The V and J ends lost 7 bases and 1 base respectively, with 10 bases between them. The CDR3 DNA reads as TGTGCCAGCACCATAGGAGGGAACACTGAAGCTTTCTTT. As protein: CASTIGGNTEAFF.

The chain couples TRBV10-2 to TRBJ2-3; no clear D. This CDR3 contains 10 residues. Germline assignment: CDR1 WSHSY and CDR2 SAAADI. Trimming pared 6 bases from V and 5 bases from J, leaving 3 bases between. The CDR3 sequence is CASRLDTQYF. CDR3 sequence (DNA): TGCGCCAGCAGGCTAGATACGCAGTATTTT.

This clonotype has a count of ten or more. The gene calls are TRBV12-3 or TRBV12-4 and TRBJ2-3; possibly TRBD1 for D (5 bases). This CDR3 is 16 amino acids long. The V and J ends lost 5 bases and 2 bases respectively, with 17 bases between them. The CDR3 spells CASSGPGKLPTDTQYF. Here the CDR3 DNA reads TGTGCCAGCAGTGGCCCAGGGAAGTTGCCCACAGATACGCAGTATTTT.

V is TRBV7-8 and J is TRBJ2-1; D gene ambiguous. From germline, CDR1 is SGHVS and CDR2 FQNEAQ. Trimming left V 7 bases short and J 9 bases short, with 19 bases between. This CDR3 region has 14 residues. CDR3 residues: CASNPPPWDSEQFF. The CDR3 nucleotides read TGTGCCAGCAATCCCCCTCCCTGGGATAGTGAGCAGTTCTTC.

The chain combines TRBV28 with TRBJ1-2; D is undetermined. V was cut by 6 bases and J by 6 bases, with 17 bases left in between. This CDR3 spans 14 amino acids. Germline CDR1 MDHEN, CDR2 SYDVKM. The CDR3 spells CASSADYPLHGYTF. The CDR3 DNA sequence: TGTGCCAGCAGCGCGGACTACCCCCTCCATGGCTACACCTTC.

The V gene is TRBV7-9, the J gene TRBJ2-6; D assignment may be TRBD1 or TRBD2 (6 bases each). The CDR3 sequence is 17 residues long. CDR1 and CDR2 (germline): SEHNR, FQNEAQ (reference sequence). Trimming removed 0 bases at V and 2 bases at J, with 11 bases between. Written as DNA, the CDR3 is TGTGCCAGCAGCTTAGCGCCGGGGGCTGCTGGGGCCAACGTCCTGACTTTC. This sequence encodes CASSLAPGAAGANVLTF.

The DNA of the CDR3 is TGCGCCAGCAGCGTAACAGGGGGCATTGGTCATGAGCAGTTCTTC. Protein: CASSVTGGIGHEQFF. The chain employs TRBV4-1 and TRBJ2-1; 9 bases are a match to TRBD1. Trimming cost V 5 bases and J 8 bases; bases outside gene matches: 10. The CDR3 has 15 amino acids. CDR1 is MGHRA and CDR2 is YSYEKL in the germline V gene.

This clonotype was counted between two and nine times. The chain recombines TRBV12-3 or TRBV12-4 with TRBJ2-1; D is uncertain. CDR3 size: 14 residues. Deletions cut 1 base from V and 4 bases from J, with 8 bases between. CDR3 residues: CASSLVGRYNEQFF. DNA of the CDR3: TGTGCCAGCAGTTTAGTAGGTAGATACAATGAGCAGTTCTTC.

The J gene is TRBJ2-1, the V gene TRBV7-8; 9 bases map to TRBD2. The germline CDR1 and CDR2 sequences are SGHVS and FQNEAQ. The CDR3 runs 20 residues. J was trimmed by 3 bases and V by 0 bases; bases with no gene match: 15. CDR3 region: CASSLARLAVSMGIYNEQFF. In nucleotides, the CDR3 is TGTGCCAGCAGCTTAGCGCGACTAGCGGTGTCGATGGGAATCTACAATGAGCAGTTCTTC.

CDR3 sequence reads: CAISEGGRRDKPQETQYF. Here the CDR3 DNA reads TGTGCCATCAGTGAAGGTGGACGGCGGGATAAACCCCAAGAGACCCAGTACTTC. The genes are TRBV10-3 and TRBJ2-5; TRBD2 is a possible D gene (6 bases). The CDR3 totals 18 residues. From germline, CDR1 is ENHRY and CDR2 SYGVKD. The V end lost 3 bases, the J end lost 1 base, and 21 bases lay between the germline ends.

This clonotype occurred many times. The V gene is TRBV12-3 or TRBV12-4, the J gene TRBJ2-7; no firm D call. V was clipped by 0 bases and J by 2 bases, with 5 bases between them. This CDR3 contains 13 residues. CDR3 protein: CASSLAVPYEQYF. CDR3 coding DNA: TGTGCCAGCAGTTTAGCAGTTCCCTACGAGCAGTACTTC.

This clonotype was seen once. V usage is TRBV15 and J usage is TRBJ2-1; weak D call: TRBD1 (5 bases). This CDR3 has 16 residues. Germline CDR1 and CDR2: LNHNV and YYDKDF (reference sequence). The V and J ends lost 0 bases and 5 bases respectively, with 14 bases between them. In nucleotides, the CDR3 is TGTGCCACCAGCAGAGAAAGGGGCAGCTTGGACAATGAGCAGTTCTTC. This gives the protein CATSRERGSLDNEQFF. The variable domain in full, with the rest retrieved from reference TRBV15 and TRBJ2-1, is DAMVIQNPRYQVTQFGKPVTLSCSQTLNHNVMYWYQQKSSQAPKLLFHYYDKDFNNEADTPDNFQSRRPNTSFCFLDIRSPGLGDTAMYLCATSRERGSLDNEQFFGPGTRLTVL.

The CDR3 nucleotides are TGCGCCAGCAGCTTGTACGGCGGGGGCACAGATACGCAGTATTTT. It specifies CASSLYGGGTDTQYF. V gene TRBV5-1 combines with J gene TRBJ2-3; tentatively, D is TRBD2 (6 bases). Trimming pared 1 base from V and 1 base from J, leaving 10 bases between. The CDR3 length is 15 residues. Germline CDR1 and CDR2: SGHRS and YFSETQ.

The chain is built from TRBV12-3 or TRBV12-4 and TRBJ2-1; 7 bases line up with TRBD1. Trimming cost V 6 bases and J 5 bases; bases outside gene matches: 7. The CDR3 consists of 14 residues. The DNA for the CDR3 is TGTGCCAGCAGACCGGGACAGACCAACAATGAGCAGTTCTTC. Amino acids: CASRPGQTNNEQFF.

CDR3 in amino acids: CSASTSGGGDEQFF. The CDR3 DNA reads as TGCAGTGCTTCGACTAGCGGGGGCGGGGATGAGCAGTTCTTC. The genes are TRBV20-1 and TRBJ2-1, with 12 nucleotides matching TRBD2. V lost 5 bases, J lost 8 bases, and 7 bases stayed unmatched. The germline gives CDR1 DFQATT, CDR2 SNEGSKA (reference sequence). This CDR3 has 14 amino acids.

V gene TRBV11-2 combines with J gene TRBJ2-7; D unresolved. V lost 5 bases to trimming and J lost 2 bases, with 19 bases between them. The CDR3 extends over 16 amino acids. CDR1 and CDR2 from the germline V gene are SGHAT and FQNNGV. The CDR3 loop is CASSPHPQERTYEQYF. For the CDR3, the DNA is TGTGCCAGCAGCCCCCACCCTCAAGAACGGACCTACGAGCAGTACTTC.

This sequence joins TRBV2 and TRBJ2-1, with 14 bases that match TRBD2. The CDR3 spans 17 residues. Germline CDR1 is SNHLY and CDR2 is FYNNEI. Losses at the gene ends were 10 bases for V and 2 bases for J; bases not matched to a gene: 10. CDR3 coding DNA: TGTGCCATCAGAGGACTAGCGGGGGGCTCTACCTACAATGAGCAGTTCTTC. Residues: CAIRGLAGGSTYNEQFF.

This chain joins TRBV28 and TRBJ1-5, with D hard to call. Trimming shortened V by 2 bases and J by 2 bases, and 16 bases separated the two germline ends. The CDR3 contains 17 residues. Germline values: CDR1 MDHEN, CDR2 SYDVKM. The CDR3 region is CASSLAVGTGRNQPQHF. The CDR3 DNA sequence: TGTGCCAGCAGTTTAGCGGTGGGCACCGGTCGCAATCAGCCCCAGCATTTT.

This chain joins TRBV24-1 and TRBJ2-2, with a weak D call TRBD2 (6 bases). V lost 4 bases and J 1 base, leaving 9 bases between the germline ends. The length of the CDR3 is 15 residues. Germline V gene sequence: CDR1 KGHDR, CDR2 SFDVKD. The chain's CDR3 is CATSERGENTGELFF. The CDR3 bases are TGTGCCACCAGTGAGCGGGGAGAGAACACCGGGGAGCTGTTTTTT.

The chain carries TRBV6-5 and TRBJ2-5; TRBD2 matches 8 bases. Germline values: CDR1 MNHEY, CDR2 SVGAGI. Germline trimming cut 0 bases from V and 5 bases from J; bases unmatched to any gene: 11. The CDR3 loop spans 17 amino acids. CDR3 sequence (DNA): TGTGCCAGCAGTTACTCCCCGACGGGGGGGGGCAGGGAGACCCAGTACTTC. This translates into CASSYSPTGGGRETQYF.

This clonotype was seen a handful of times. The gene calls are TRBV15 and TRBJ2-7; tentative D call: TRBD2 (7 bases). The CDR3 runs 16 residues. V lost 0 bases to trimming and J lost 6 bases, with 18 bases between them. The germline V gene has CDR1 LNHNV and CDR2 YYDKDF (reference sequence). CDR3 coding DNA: TGTGCCACCAGCAGAGATCTCGGGGGGCTTCCTTCCGAGCAGTACTTC. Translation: CATSRDLGGLPSEQYF. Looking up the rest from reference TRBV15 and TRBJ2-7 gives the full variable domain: DAMVIQNPRYQVTQFGKPVTLSCSQTLNHNVMYWYQQKSSQAPKLLFHYYDKDFNNEADTPDNFQSRRPNTSFCFLDIRSPGLGDTAMYLCATSRDLGGLPSEQYFGPGTRLTVT.

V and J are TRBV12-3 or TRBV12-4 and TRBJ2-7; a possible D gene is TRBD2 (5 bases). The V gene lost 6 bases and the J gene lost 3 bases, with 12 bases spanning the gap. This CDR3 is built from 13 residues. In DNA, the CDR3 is TGTGCCAGCAGAGGAGCGGCAGTCTACGAGCAGTACTTC. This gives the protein CASRGAAVYEQYF.

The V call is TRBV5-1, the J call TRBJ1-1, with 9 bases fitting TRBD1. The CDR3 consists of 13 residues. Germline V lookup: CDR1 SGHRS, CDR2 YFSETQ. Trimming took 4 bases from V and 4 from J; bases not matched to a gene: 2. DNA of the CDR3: TGCGCCAGCAGCCAGACAGGGGGCACTGAAGCTTTCTTT. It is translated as CASSQTGGTEAFF.